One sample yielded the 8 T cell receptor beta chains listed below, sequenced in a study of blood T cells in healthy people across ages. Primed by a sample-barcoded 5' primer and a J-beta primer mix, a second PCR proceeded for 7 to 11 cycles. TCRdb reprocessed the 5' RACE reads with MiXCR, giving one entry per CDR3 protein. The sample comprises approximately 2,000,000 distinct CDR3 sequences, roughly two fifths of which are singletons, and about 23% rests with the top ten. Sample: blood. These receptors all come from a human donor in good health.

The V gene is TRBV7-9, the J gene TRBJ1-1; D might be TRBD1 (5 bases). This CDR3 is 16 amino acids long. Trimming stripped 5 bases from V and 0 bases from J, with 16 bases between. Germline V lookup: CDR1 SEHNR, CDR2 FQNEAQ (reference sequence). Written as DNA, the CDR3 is TGTGCCAGCAGCCCGATGGACATCGCCATGAACACTGAAGCTTTCTTT. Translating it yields CASSPMDIAMNTEAFF.

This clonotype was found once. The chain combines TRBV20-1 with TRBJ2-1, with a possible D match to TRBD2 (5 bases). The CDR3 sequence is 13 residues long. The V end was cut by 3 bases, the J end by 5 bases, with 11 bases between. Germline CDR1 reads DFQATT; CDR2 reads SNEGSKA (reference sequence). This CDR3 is CSASYSGNNEQFF. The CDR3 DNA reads TGCAGTGCTAGTTACAGCGGCAACAATGAGCAGTTCTTC.

In DNA form, the CDR3 reads TGTGCCAGCAGTTTTTCGTTCGGGGATGGGCAGTACTTC. It codes for CASSFSFGDGQYF. The genes are TRBV28 and TRBJ2-5; tentative D call: TRBD2 (5 bases). Germline V lookup: CDR1 MDHEN, CDR2 SYDVKM. Trimming left V 3 bases short and J 11 bases short, with 16 bases between. This CDR3 comprises 13 residues.

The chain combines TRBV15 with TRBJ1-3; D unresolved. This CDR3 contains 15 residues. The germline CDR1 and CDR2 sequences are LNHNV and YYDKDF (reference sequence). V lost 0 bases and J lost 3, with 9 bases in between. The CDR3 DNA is TGTGCCACCAGCAGAGATAGGAGGGATGGAAACACCATATATTTT. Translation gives CATSRDRRDGNTIYF.

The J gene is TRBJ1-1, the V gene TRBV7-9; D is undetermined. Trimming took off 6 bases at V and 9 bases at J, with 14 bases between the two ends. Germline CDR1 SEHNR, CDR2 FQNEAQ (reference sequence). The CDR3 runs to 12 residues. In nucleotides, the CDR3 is TGTGCCAGCAGGTTTACGGAGTCCCAAGCTTTCTTT. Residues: CASRFTESQAFF.

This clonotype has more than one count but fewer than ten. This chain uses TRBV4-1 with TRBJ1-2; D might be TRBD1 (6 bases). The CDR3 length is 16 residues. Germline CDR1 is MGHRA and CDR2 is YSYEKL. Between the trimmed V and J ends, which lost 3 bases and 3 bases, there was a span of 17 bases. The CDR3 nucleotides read TGCGCCAGCAGCCAGGGCCTGGGGGCGCGAGACTATGGCTACACCTTC. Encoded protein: CASSQGLGARDYGYTF.

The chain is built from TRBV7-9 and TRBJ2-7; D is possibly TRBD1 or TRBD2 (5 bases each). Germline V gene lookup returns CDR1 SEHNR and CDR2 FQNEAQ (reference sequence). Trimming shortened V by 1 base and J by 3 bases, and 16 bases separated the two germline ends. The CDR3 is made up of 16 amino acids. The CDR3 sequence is CASSLGIGADLYEQYF. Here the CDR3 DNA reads TGTGCCAGCAGCTTAGGGATCGGGGCGGACCTCTACGAGCAGTACTTC.

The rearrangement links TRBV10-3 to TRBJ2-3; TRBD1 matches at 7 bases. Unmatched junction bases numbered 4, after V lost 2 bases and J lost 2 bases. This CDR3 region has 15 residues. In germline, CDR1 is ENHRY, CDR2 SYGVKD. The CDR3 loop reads CAISEPGTDTDTQYF. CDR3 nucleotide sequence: TGTGCCATCAGTGAGCCCGGGACAGACACAGATACGCAGTATTTT.